This T cell receptor (beta chain) comes out of a study of CD8+ T cells in alopecia areata. Treatment: oral pan-JAK inhibitor, 5-10 mg twice daily. Peripheral blood, together with lesional scalp punch biopsies, was collected from alopecia areata patients. The CDR3 is 15 amino acids. Germline CDR1 and CDR2: SEHNR and FQNEAQ (reference sequence). V gave up 1 base and J gave up 4 bases, with 13 bases separating them. Sequencing templates came from extracted RNA that was reverse transcribed into cDNA. TCRdb's copy holds only in-frame clones and misses some; the assay was immunoSEQ multiplex PCR. This sample has hundreds of thousands of clones; 60% occur once, and the top ten carry 0.9% to 0.95%. This clone was observed a handful of times.

Sequenced material: CD4+ T cells sorted from blood, taken around week 54, from a patient treated with tofacitinib. The rearrangement joins TRBV7-9 to TRBJ1-1; D gene unclear. This TCR was recovered from a human donor with alopecia areata. CDR3 region: CASSLVSQDTTEAFF. CDR3 DNA: TGTGCCAGCAGCTTAGTTAGCCAGGATACCACTGAAGCTTTCTTT.